This T cell receptor (beta chain) was sequenced during a study of cytomegalovirus exposure and HLA in healthy donors. 60 Vbeta and 13 Jbeta primers were used in PCR. Clones were sequenced by immunoSEQ multiplex PCR, and TCRdb holds only the in-frame ones, with some missing. This table has more than 55,000 clones, about four fifths appearing once. Germline CDR1 reads SQVTM; CDR2 reads ANQGSEA. The CDR3 loop spans 15 amino acids. Trimming pared 6 bases from V and 1 base from J, leaving 18 bases between. Sequencing was performed on PBMCs. The receptor comes from a woman between 40 and 50 years old in good health and CMV-seronegative. The V gene is TRBV29-1, the J gene TRBJ1-1; no clear D. The CDR3 loop reads CSVQPLGEPNTEAFF. The CDR3 nucleotides read TGCAGCGTGCAACCCCTCGGGGAGCCGAACACTGAAGCTTTCTTT.